The present T cell receptor beta chain was sequenced within a study of CD8 T cells in ankylosing spondylitis. MiXCR was run by TCRdb on the 5' RACE reads, yielding one entry per CDR3 protein. The data contain a few hundred thousand distinct CDR3 sequences, around 20% of them singletons. The ends were cut back, 2 bases at V and 0 bases at J, with 7 bases in the middle. This CDR3 has 14 amino acids. From germline, CDR1 is MNHEY and CDR2 SVGAGI. The chain links TRBV6-5 to TRBJ1-1; TRBD1 is a possible D gene (6 bases). Sequencing used blood, either unsorted or a sorted T cell fraction (not recorded which). This TCR derives from a female donor with ankylosing spondylitis or in good health (not recorded which). The CDR3 nucleotides are TGTGCCAGCAGTTACCAGGGGCTGAACACTGAAGCTTTCTTT. Translated, it gives CASSYQGLNTEAFF.